This note documents a single TCR beta chain sequence. Sequencing was performed with immunoSEQ multiplex PCR; in TCRdb, only in-frame clones are kept and a portion is missing. The data hold 150,000 to 200,000 clones, with roughly nine tenths observed a single time. The entry originates in a study of blood T cell repertoires in COVID-19. Germline V gives CDR1 MNHEY, CDR2 SVGEGT. V shed 2 bases and J shed 1 base, with 6 bases lying between them. The CDR3 is 14 residues long. This chain connects TRBV6-2 or TRBV6-3 to TRBJ1-5, with a possible D match to TRBD1 (6 bases). The sequence was collected from a man between 65 and 85 years old with active or convalescent COVID-19. The sample comprised peripheral blood. This CDR3 reads CASSYQGSNQPQHF. The CDR3 DNA reads TGTGCCAGCAGTTACCAGGGGAGCAATCAGCCCCAGCATTTT.